Presented here are 23 T cell receptor beta chains from one specimen sequenced in a study of shared clonotypes between healthy human individuals. The assay was immunoSEQ multiplex PCR, and TCRdb's table has in-frame clones only and misses some. The data contain some 790,000 clones, roughly 72% of them singletons. Sequencing was performed on memory CD4+ T cells sorted from blood. Subset specified: CD45RA-negative fraction. Receptors originate from a woman in her 30s in good health.

The CDR3 DNA reads as TGTGCCACCCGACGGGCCTACGAGCAGTACTTC. Its protein product is CATRRAYEQYF. The chain links TRBV28 to TRBJ2-7, with D unresolved. Trimming shortened V by 10 bases and J by 2 bases, and 9 bases separated the two germline ends. Per germline, CDR1 MDHEN and CDR2 SYDVKM. This CDR3 is 11 amino acids long.

V usage is TRBV5-1 and J usage is TRBJ1-4; maybe TRBD1 (6 bases). The germline V gene encodes CDR1 SGHRS and CDR2 YFSETQ. Trimming pared 4 bases from V and 2 bases from J, leaving 12 bases between. The CDR3 loop spans 15 amino acids. The CDR3 here is CASSAFQGTNEKLFF. The CDR3 DNA follows: TGCGCCAGCAGCGCCTTCCAGGGGACTAATGAAAAACTGTTTTTT.

This clone was seen a few times. The chain employs TRBV5-6 and TRBJ2-7; 10 bases line up with TRBD2. Per the germline V gene, CDR1 is SGHDT and CDR2 is YYEEEE. CDR3 length: 15 residues. Trimming took 2 bases from V and 6 from J; bases not matched to a gene: 8. The CDR3 here is CASSFTSGKVGEQYF. The CDR3 DNA follows: TGTGCCAGCAGCTTCACTAGCGGGAAAGTGGGCGAGCAGTACTTC.

V is TRBV23-1 and J is TRBJ1-5; 8 nucleotides line up with TRBD1. TRBV23-1 is marked as an open reading frame, function uncertain. This CDR3 has 18 residues. Unmatched junction bases numbered 15, after V lost 0 bases and J lost 8 bases. CDR3 DNA sequence: TGCGCCAGCAGTCAATCACGGACAGGGCGCGTAACAATCGAGCCCCAGCATTTT. Amino acid sequence: CASSQSRTGRVTIEPQHF.

Turning to this clone: This specimen includes other DNA sequences encoding the same CDR3. The CDR3 spells CASSQAAGVGTDTQYF. In DNA form, the CDR3 reads TGCGCCAGCAGCCAAGCTGCGGGAGTCGGGACAGATACGCAGTATTTT. This rearrangement joins TRBV4-1 to TRBJ2-3; TRBD2 matches at 7 bases. The CDR3 loop spans 16 amino acids. The germline CDR1 and CDR2 sequences are MGHRA and YSYEKL. Trimming removed 1 base from V and 3 bases from J; junction bases left unmatched: 7.

This clone was recorded at least ten times. The chain combines TRBV19 with TRBJ2-1; the match to TRBD2 covers 8 bases. Germline V gene sequence: CDR1 LNHDA, CDR2 SQIVND (reference sequence). V lost 5 bases, J lost 2 bases, and 8 bases stayed unmatched. The CDR3 covers 16 residues. CDR3 nucleotide sequence: TGTGCCAGTAGTGCACAAGCGGGAGTGGCCTACAATGAGCAGTTCTTC. Amino acids: CASSAQAGVAYNEQFF.

This clone came up once. CDR3 DNA: TGTGCCAGCAGTTTACTCGGGACTTTCTCTTACGAGCAGTACTTC. Encoded protein: CASSLLGTFSYEQYF. V gene TRBV28 combines with J gene TRBJ2-7; maybe TRBD2 (6 bases). CDR3 length equals 15 residues. Trimming pared 2 bases from V and 4 bases from J, leaving 15 bases between. Germline V gives CDR1 MDHEN, CDR2 SYDVKM.

The rearrangement joins TRBV6-1 to TRBJ2-5; TRBD2 matches at 9 bases. The CDR3 extends over 15 amino acids. V dropped 4 bases and J dropped 4; count of bases not matched to a gene: 7. Germline V gives CDR1 MNHNS, CDR2 SASEGT. CDR3 residues: CASSGPLLAGETQYF. The CDR3 nucleotides read TGTGCCAGCAGTGGCCCTCTACTAGCGGGAGAGACCCAGTACTTC.

There are many counts of this clone. The CDR3 nucleotides are TGTGCCAGCAGCCAAAGACAGGGTAATGAAAAACTGTTTTTT. Translating gives CASSQRQGNEKLFF. The chain carries TRBV7-2 and TRBJ1-4; 7 bases are shared with TRBD1. The J segment lost 4 bases and the V segment lost 5 bases, leaving 4 bases of the junction unmatched. This CDR3 contains 14 residues. Germline V CDR1 and CDR2: SGHTA, FQGNSA.

The V call is TRBV28, the J call TRBJ1-2; D uncertain. Germline V lookup: CDR1 MDHEN, CDR2 SYDVKM. V was shortened by 3 bases and J by 4 bases, with 9 bases between the two germline ends. The CDR3 is 13 amino acids. The CDR3: CASSFTSSYGYTF. The CDR3 bases are TGTGCCAGCAGTTTTACAAGTAGCTATGGCTACACCTTC.

V gene TRBV7-2 combines with J gene TRBJ1-1; D possibly corresponds to TRBD1 (6 bases). The CDR3 is 14 residues long. Germline V lookup: CDR1 SGHTA, CDR2 FQGNSA. V dropped 6 bases and J dropped 2 bases, with 13 bases sitting between them. The CDR3 DNA sequence: TGTGCCAGCAGTCGAAAGACAGGAAACACTGAAGCTTTCTTT. Its protein is CASSRKTGNTEAFF.

This clone was seen a handful of times. The CDR3 DNA follows: TGTGCCAGTAGTAATCCGGGGAGTGAGACCCAGTACTTC. This encodes CASSNPGSETQYF. This chain uses TRBV19 with TRBJ2-5; perhaps TRBD2 as D (5 bases). CDR1 and CDR2 from the germline V gene are LNHDA and SQIVND (reference sequence). CDR3 length equals 13 residues. V was pared by 4 bases and J by 5 bases, with 11 bases between.

V usage is TRBV18 and J usage is TRBJ2-3; a possible D gene is TRBD2 (6 bases). V shed 0 bases and J shed 4 bases, with 8 bases lying between them. This CDR3 spans 14 amino acids. The germline V gene encodes CDR1 KGHSH and CDR2 LQKENI. The CDR3 spells CASSPPWRADTQYF. In DNA, the CDR3 is TGTGCCAGCTCACCACCGTGGAGGGCAGATACGCAGTATTTT.

On this clone itself: Other nucleotide sequences from this sample produce the same CDR3. The V and J genes are TRBV5-1 and TRBJ1-5, with TRBD1 identical over 9 bases. Germline V CDR1 and CDR2: SGHRS, YFSETQ. The ends lost 0 bases at V and 5 bases at J; junction bases unmatched: 0. This CDR3 is 14 amino acids long. DNA for the CDR3: TGCGCCAGCAGCTTGGGACAGGGGGATCAGCCCCAGCATTTT. Translated, it gives CASSLGQGDQPQHF.

With regard to this clone: The same CDR3 can be traced to other DNA sequences in this sample. This chain uses TRBV6-5 with TRBJ2-1, with D possibly matching TRBD1 (6 bases). V was trimmed by 2 bases and J by 9 bases, leaving 11 bases between them. The germline V gene encodes CDR1 MNHEY and CDR2 SVGAGI. There are 13 residues in the CDR3. Here the CDR3 reads CASSYEGGSEQFF. The DNA for the CDR3 is TGTGCCAGCAGTTACGAAGGGGGAAGTGAGCAGTTCTTC.

The chain employs TRBV25-1 and TRBJ1-4; no definite D call. CDR1 is MGHDK and CDR2 is SYGVNS in the germline V gene. Trimming removed 8 bases at V and 7 bases at J, with 11 bases between. The CDR3 loop spans 12 amino acids. The CDR3 is CASRGDGEKLFF. The CDR3 DNA reads as TGTGCCAGCCGGGGAGATGGTGAAAAACTGTTTTTT.

V usage is TRBV27 and J usage is TRBJ2-7, with TRBD2 matching over 10 bases. Unmatched junction bases numbered 9, after V lost 5 bases and J lost 5 bases. The germline V gene has CDR1 MNHEY and CDR2 SMNVEV (reference sequence). CDR3 length: 15 amino acids. The DNA of the CDR3 is TGTGCCAGCAGTCCGTGGACTAGCGGAGGTGACGAGCAGTACTTC. Its translation: CASSPWTSGGDEQYF.

The chain employs TRBV13 and TRBJ2-7; D call uncertain. In germline, CDR1 is PRHDT, CDR2 FYEKMQ (reference sequence). CDR3 size: 12 residues. V gave up 5 bases and J gave up 7 bases, with 12 bases separating them. This CDR3 reads CASSRTDGEQYF. CDR3 DNA: TGTGCCAGCAGCCGAACCGACGGGGAGCAGTACTTC.

The genes are TRBV28 and TRBJ1-5, with a tentative D call TRBD1 (5 bases). Per germline, CDR1 MDHEN and CDR2 SYDVKM. V shed 7 bases and J shed 1 base, with 17 bases lying between them. The CDR3 runs to 16 residues. This chain's CDR3 is CASTLRGSGSNQPQHF. The DNA for the CDR3 is TGTGCCAGCACTCTGAGGGGCAGTGGGAGCAATCAGCCCCAGCATTTT. Combining the CDR3 with reference TRBV28 and TRBJ1-5 gives the whole variable domain DVKVTQSSRYLVKRTGEKVFLECVQDMDHENMFWYRQDPGLGLRLIYFSYDVKMKEKGDIPEGYSVSREKKERFSLILESASTNQTSMYLCASTLRGSGSNQPQHFGDGTRLSIL.

This clone was picked up a small number of times. V usage is TRBV28 and J usage is TRBJ2-1, with D tentatively TRBD1 or TRBD2 (6 bases each). The CDR3 length is 15 residues. The germline V and J ends were trimmed by 3 bases and 10 bases, with 19 bases remaining between them. Germline values: CDR1 MDHEN, CDR2 SYDVKM. CDR3 residues: CASSFRGKATGEQFF. CDR3 DNA: TGTGCCAGCAGTTTCCGGGGGAAGGCTACAGGGGAGCAGTTCTTC.

The chain couples TRBV7-8 to TRBJ1-5; no reliable D call. The V end was cut by 5 bases, the J end by 2 bases, with 13 bases between. The germline V gene encodes CDR1 SGHVS and CDR2 FQNEAQ. The CDR3 contains 15 residues. Here the CDR3 reads CASSPQSGGNQPQHF. CDR3 bases: TGTGCCAGCAGCCCTCAGTCGGGTGGCAATCAGCCCCAGCATTTT.

This chain connects TRBV2 to TRBJ2-6; 13 positions agree with TRBD2. V gave up 6 bases and J gave up 1 base; unmatched junction bases: 3. In germline, CDR1 is SNHLY, CDR2 FYNNEI. The CDR3 sequence is 17 residues long. The CDR3 loop reads CASSGLAGASGANVLTF. CDR3 in DNA: TGTGCCAGCAGCGGACTAGCGGGAGCTTCTGGGGCCAACGTCCTGACTTTC.

The chain carries TRBV19 and TRBJ2-6, with 7 nucleotides matching TRBD1. The length of the CDR3 is 16 residues. The V segment lost 0 bases and the J segment 3 bases; nucleotides outside the gene matches: 2. Germline CDR1 is LNHDA and CDR2 is SQIVND (reference sequence). CDR3 protein: CASSIEGQLGANVLTF. The CDR3 DNA is TGTGCCAGTAGTATAGAGGGACAGCTTGGGGCCAACGTCCTGACTTTC. Based on the CDR3 plus reference TRBV19 and TRBJ2-6, the full variable domain is DGGITQSPKYLFRKEGQNVTLSCEQNLNHDAMYWYRQDPGQGLRLIYYSQIVNDFQKGDIAEGYSVSREKKESFPLTVTSAQKNPTAFYLCASSIEGQLGANVLTFGAGSRLTVL.